This T cell receptor (beta chain) was identified during a study of beta chain features in type 1 diabetes. Study in general: No patient-donor differences in age, gender, total cells or subset yield. General study findings and limits: Researchers caution that PCR might favor shorter templates, equally among patients and controls.

The investigators reverse transcribed all of the isolated RNA, so they sequenced expressed TCRB transcripts. Data came from immunoSEQ multiplex PCR; TCRdb stores just in-frame clones and leaves some out. The table shows 5,000 to 7,000 clones, with around 70% occurring only once. Purity exceeded 95% in all sorted populations. Details on this clone: Its antigen is as yet unknown.

The TCR comes from a man aged 18 to 29 in good health. Material: Tregs from blood.

This CDR3 is CASSFTGIAVGYTF. The CDR3 DNA reads TGTGCCAGCAGCTTTACAGGGATTGCGGTGGGCTACACCTTC. V gene TRBV7-2 combines with J gene TRBJ1-2, with D possibly matching TRBD1 (6 bases). CDR3 length equals 14 residues. CDR1 SGHTA and CDR2 FQGNSA come from the germline V gene. V lost 3 bases and J 8 bases, leaving 16 bases between the germline ends.